Below are 18 T cell receptor beta chains sequenced from a single sample in a study of blood T cell repertoires in COVID-19. Sequencing was performed with immunoSEQ multiplex PCR; in TCRdb, only in-frame clones are kept and a portion is missing. Here the sample spans approximately 120,000 clones, 80% to 95% being singletons. Input material: peripheral blood. Receptors originate from a man aged 45-65 years with COVID-19, enrolled during active disease.

Written as DNA, the CDR3 is TGTGCCAGCTCACCATCCGAAGGGAGGACTGAAGCTTTCTTT. It translates to CASSPSEGRTEAFF. V and J are TRBV18 and TRBJ1-1; no definite D call. V dropped 2 bases and J dropped 5 bases, with 12 bases sitting between them. This CDR3 spans 14 amino acids. In germline, CDR1 is KGHSH, CDR2 LQKENI.

The chain carries TRBV24-1 and TRBJ2-1, with 9 bases fitting TRBD1. Per the germline V gene, CDR1 is KGHDR and CDR2 is SFDVKD. This CDR3 contains 18 residues. V trimming: 5 bases; J trimming: 1 base; junction bases outside the gene matches: 11. In DNA form, the CDR3 reads TGTGCCACCAGTGGACAGGGGGGGTTTGGTGGTTCCTACAATGAGCAGTTCTTC. Translation gives CATSGQGGFGGSYNEQFF.

V and J are TRBV6-5 and TRBJ1-3; no clear D. Trimming stripped 6 bases from V and 0 bases from J, with 6 bases between. Germline V lookup: CDR1 MNHEY, CDR2 SVGAGI. CDR3 length equals 13 residues. CDR3 in amino acids: CASRQVSGNTIYF. CDR3 nucleotide sequence: TGTGCCAGCAGACAAGTCTCTGGAAACACCATATATTTT.

The chain's CDR3 is CASSQGPGSSDEQFF. Written as DNA, the CDR3 is TGTGCCAGCAGCCAAGGCCCCGGGTCGAGCGATGAGCAGTTCTTC. The genes are TRBV3-1 (or the pseudogene TRBV3-2) and TRBJ2-1, with D unresolved. CDR1 is LGHDT and CDR2 is YNNKEL in the germline V gene (reference sequence). Trimming shortened V by 1 base and J by 8 bases, and 15 bases separated the two germline ends. The CDR3 loop spans 15 amino acids.

The V and J genes are TRBV6-1 and TRBJ2-7; D call uncertain. The CDR3 totals 13 residues. Germline lookup yields CDR1 MNHNS and CDR2 SASEGT. The ends were cut back, 1 base at V and 0 bases at J, with 4 bases in the middle. CDR3 region: CASSEGSSYEQYV. CDR3 DNA sequence: TGTGCCAGCAGTGAAGGGAGCTCCTACGAGCAGTACGTC.

The rearrangement joins TRBV7-2 to TRBJ2-4; no reliable D call. V was trimmed by 0 bases and J by 0 bases, leaving 3 bases between them. The CDR3 sequence is 14 residues long. Germline V gene lookup returns CDR1 SGHTA and CDR2 FQGNSA. The CDR3 coding sequence is TGTGCCAGCAGCTTAGCACAAGCCAAAAACATTCAGTACTTC. Protein sequence: CASSLAQAKNIQYF.

This rearrangement joins TRBV4-1 to TRBJ2-5; D may be TRBD2 (5 bases). The CDR3 is 13 amino acids. The germline gives CDR1 MGHRA, CDR2 YSYEKL. Deletions cut 8 bases from V and 5 bases from J, with 15 bases between. The CDR3 coding sequence is TGCGCCAGCCGACGGGGTCGAGGCGAGACCCAGTACTTC. This codes for CASRRGRGETQYF.

This rearrangement joins TRBV5-1 to TRBJ1-5; 7 bases are shared with TRBD1. The length of the CDR3 is 15 residues. J was trimmed by 7 bases and V by 4 bases; bases with no gene match: 11. Looked up from germline, CDR1 is SGHRS and CDR2 is YFSETQ. The CDR3 DNA reads as TGCGCCAGCAGCCGCACTACAGGGGCAGACCAGCCCCAGCATTTT. Amino acid sequence: CASSRTTGADQPQHF.

CDR3: CSASLAYEQFF. Here the CDR3 DNA reads TGCAGTGCTAGCTTAGCGTATGAGCAGTTCTTC. The chain employs TRBV20-1 and TRBJ2-1; tentatively, D is TRBD2 (5 bases). The CDR3 covers 11 residues. Per the germline V gene, CDR1 is DFQATT and CDR2 is SNEGSKA (reference sequence). V was cut by 3 bases and J by 8 bases, with 8 bases left in between.

This CDR3 is CASSRSRGPVQETQYF. CDR3 nucleotides: TGCGCCAGCAGCCGCAGCAGGGGCCCCGTACAAGAGACCCAGTACTTC. The chain uses TRBV4-1 and TRBJ2-5, with TRBD1 as a possible D gene (6 bases). Trimming cost V 4 bases and J 2 bases, with 17 bases left between them. Germline-derived CDR1 and CDR2 are MGHRA and YSYEKL. The CDR3 consists of 16 residues.

The chain uses TRBV5-1 and TRBJ1-1; a weak D match, TRBD1 (6 bases). The ends were cut back, 4 bases at V and 4 bases at J, with 14 bases in the middle. Germline assignment: CDR1 SGHRS and CDR2 YFSETQ. The CDR3 consists of 14 residues. The CDR3 sequence is CASSPTGTPTEAFF. The DNA of the CDR3 is TGCGCCAGCAGCCCCACCGGGACACCCACTGAAGCTTTCTTT.

The rearrangement links TRBV9 to TRBJ2-1; D unresolved. Looked up from germline, CDR1 is SGDLS and CDR2 is YYNGEE. Trimming cost V 4 bases and J 0 bases, with 11 bases left between them. The CDR3 extends over 15 amino acids. The CDR3 here is CASSSGRSSYNEQFF. CDR3 sequence (DNA): TGTGCCAGCAGCAGTGGTAGGAGCTCCTACAATGAGCAGTTCTTC.

The chain is built from TRBV6-5 and TRBJ2-5; 7 bases fit TRBD1. Germline trimming cut 5 bases from V and 4 bases from J; bases unmatched to any gene: 7. CDR1 is MNHEY, CDR2 SVGAGI, per germline. The CDR3 spans 14 residues. In nucleotides, the CDR3 is TGTGCCAGCAGTATACAGGGGTTTGGAGAGACCCAGTACTTC. This codes for CASSIQGFGETQYF.

The chain links TRBV7-2 to TRBJ2-5, with 10 bases aligning to TRBD2. The CDR3 spans 19 residues. The germline V gene encodes CDR1 SGHTA and CDR2 FQGNSA. The trim removed 0 bases at V and 2 bases at J, leaving 12 bases unmatched. The CDR3 DNA reads as TGTGCCAGCAGCTTAGCGCCGGGTTCTAGCGGGAGTGGACAAGAGACCCAGTACTTC. This encodes CASSLAPGSSGSGQETQYF.

The gene calls are TRBV29-1 and TRBJ1-1; D may be TRBD1 (6 bases). The CDR3 consists of 13 residues. Germline lookup yields CDR1 SQVTM and CDR2 ANQGSEA. Deletions cut 5 bases from V and 0 bases from J, with 10 bases between. The chain's CDR3 is CSVWQGMNTEAFF. The DNA for the CDR3 is TGCAGCGTTTGGCAGGGGATGAACACTGAAGCTTTCTTT.

The rearrangement uses TRBV7-2 and TRBJ2-7; 11 bases agree with TRBD2. This CDR3 spans 15 amino acids. With V trimmed by 1 base and J by 10 bases, 9 bases remained unmatched. The germline V gene encodes CDR1 SGHTA and CDR2 FQGNSA. In DNA form, the CDR3 reads TGTGCCAGCAGCTTAGGGGGAATAGCGGGAGGGTCACAGTACTTC. Its protein is CASSLGGIAGGSQYF.

The chain has TRBV30 and TRBJ1-1; 8 bases are shared with TRBD1. This CDR3 is built from 16 residues. CDR1 is GTSNPN, CDR2 SVGIG, per germline (reference sequence). Trimming at V came to 0 bases and at J to 7 bases, leaving 13 bases not matched to a gene. CDR3 DNA sequence: TGTGCCTGGAGTGTAACTCGTGGCAGGGGGCCGGGTGAAGCTTTCTTT. It yields the protein CAWSVTRGRGPGEAFF.

The chain employs TRBV19 and TRBJ1-1, with 7 bases lining up with TRBD1. Germline CDR1 LNHDA, CDR2 SQIVND (reference sequence). The CDR3 runs 13 residues. J lost 4 bases, V lost 5 bases, and 4 bases had no gene match. CDR3 nucleotide sequence: TGTGCCAGTAGTGACAGGGTCAGCACTGAAGCTTTCTTT. Protein sequence: CASSDRVSTEAFF.